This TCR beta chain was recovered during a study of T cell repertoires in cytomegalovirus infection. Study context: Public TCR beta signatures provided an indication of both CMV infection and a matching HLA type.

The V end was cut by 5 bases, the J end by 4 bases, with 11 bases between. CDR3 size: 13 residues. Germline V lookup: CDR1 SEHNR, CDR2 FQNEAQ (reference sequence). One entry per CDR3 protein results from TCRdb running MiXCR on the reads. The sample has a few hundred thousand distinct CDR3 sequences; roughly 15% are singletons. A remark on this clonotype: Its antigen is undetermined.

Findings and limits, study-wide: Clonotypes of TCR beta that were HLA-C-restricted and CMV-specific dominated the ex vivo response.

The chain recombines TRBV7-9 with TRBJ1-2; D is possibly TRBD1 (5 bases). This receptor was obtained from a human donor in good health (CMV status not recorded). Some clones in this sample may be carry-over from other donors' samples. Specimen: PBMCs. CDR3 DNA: TGTGCCAGCAGCCGGGACGGCTCCTATGGCTACACCTTC. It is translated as CASSRDGSYGYTF.